The present entry profiles one T cell receptor beta chain with its context. Only in-frame clones appear in the TCRdb table, and some are missing; sequencing was by immunoSEQ multiplex PCR. This sample has around 170,000 clones, with 80% to 85% found just once. This CDR3 contains 13 residues. V lost 4 bases, J lost 4 bases, and 10 bases lay in between. The germline CDR1 and CDR2 sequences are SGHDN and FVKESK. The data are from a study of blood T cell repertoires in COVID-19. Study-wide background: Some COVID-19 samples were acute and others convalescent; all came from the United States, Italy and Spain. T cells, B-cell-depleted T cells, or PBMCs supplied cDNA or gDNA.

The sequenced material came from peripheral blood. The rearrangement uses TRBV14 and TRBJ1-2, with a weak D call TRBD1 (5 bases). The sequence derives from a woman in her seventies with COVID-19, enrolled during active disease. For the CDR3, the DNA is TGTGCCAGCAGCCTAGGACACCGCTATGGCTACACCTTC. Translating it yields CASSLGHRYGYTF.